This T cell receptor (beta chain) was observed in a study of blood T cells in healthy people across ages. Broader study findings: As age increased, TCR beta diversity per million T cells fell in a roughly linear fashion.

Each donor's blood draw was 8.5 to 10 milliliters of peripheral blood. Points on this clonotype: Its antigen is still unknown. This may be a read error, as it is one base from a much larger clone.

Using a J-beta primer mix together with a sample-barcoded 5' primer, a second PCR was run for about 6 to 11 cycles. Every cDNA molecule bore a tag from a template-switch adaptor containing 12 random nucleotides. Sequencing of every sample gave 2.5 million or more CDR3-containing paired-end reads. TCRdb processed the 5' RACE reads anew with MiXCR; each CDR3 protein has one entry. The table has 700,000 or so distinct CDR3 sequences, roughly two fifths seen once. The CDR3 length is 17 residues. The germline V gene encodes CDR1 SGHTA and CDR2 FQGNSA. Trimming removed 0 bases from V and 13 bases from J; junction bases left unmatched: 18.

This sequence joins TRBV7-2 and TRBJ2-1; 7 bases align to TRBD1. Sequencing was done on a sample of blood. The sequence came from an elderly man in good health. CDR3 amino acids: CASSLAGRTGRHETQFF. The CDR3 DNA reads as TGTGCCAGCAGCTTAGCGGGACGGACAGGAAGACACGAGACCCAGTTCTTC.